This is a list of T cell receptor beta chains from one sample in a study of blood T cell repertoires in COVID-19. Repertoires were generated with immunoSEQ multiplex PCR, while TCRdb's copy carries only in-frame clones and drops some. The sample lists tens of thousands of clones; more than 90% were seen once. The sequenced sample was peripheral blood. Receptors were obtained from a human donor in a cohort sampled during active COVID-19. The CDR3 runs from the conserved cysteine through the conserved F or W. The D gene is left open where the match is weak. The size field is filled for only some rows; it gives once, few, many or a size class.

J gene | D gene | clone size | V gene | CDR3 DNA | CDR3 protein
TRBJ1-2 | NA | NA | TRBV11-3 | TGTGCCAGCAGTGGAACTCGGGATAACTATGGCTACACCTTC | CASSGTRDNYGYTF
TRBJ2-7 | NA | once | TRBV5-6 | TGTGCCAGCAGCTTGGGCGGCCTTTCGCCGTACTTC | CASSLGGLSPYF
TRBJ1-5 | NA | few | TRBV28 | TGTGCCAGCAGTACTCTTTATAGCAATCAGCCCCAGCATTTT | CASSTLYSNQPQHF
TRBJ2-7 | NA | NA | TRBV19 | TGTGCCAGTAGTATAGGTCGCGAGCAGTACTTC | CASSIGREQYF
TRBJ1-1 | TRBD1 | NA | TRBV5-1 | TGCGCCAGCAGCTTGGTTCCCTACGGTAGGAACAGGGGGGGTTTGAACACTGAAGCTTTCTTT | CASSLVPYGRNRGGLNTEAFF
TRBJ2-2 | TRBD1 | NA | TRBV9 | TGTGCCAGCAGCGTATGGGACAGGGTGAACACCGGGGAGCTGTTTTTT | CASSVWDRVNTGELFF
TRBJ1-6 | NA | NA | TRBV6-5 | TGTGCCAGCAGCTCCGCCGGGTCCGCTAATTCACCCCTCCACTTT | CASSSAGSANSPLHF
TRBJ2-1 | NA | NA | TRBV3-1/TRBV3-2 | TGTGCCAGCAGCCCTACACTGACTAGTCTCGCCAATGAGCAGTTCTTC | CASSPTLTSLANEQFF
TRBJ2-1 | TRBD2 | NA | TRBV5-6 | TGTGCCAGCAGCTACCGGACTAGCGGGGGGGCCGATGAGCAGTTCTTC | CASSYRTSGGADEQFF
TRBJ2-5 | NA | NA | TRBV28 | TGTGCCAGCAGTCCCCGGGTAGACGGCGGGGAGACCCAGTACTTC | CASSPRVDGGETQYF
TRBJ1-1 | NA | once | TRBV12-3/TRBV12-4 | TGTGCCAGCAGTTTGACAGGAATGGAAGCTTTCTTT | CASSLTGMEAFF
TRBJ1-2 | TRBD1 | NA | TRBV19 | TGTGCCAGTAGTACGAGACAGGGAGGCTACACCTTC | CASSTRQGGYTF
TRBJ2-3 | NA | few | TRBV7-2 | TGTGCCAGCAGCATTCGAAGCCACCCCATTAGCACAGATACGCAGTATTTT | CASSIRSHPISTDTQYF
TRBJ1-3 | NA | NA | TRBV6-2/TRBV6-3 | TGTGCCAGCAGTCGCGAGCGGGCTGGAAACACCATATATTTT | CASSRERAGNTIYF
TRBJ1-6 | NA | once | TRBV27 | TGTGCCAGCAGTTTTACATTGAGGCTAAATTCACCCCTCCACTTT | CASSFTLRLNSPLHF
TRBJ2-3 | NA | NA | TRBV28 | TGTGCCAGCAGTTTGCCCGGGAGCAAGGCAGATACGCAGTATTTT | CASSLPGSKADTQYF
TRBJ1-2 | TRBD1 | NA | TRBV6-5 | TGTGCCAGCAGTTATTGGGCGACAGGGGGCAATCCAGAAACCTTC | CASSYWATGGNPETF
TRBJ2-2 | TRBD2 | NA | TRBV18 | TGTGCCAGCTCACCGCGGCGGGGGGCTCACACCGGGGAGCTGTTTTTT | CASSPRRGAHTGELFF
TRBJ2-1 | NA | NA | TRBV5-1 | TGCGCCAGCAGCTTCTACCTTCGGGGAAATCTTGATGAGCAGTTCTTC | CASSFYLRGNLDEQFF
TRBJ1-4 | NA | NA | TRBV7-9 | TGTGCCAGCAGCTTAACGGGGTACTTTAATGAAAAACTGTTTTTT | CASSLTGYFNEKLFF
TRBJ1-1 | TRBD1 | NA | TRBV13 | TGTGCCAGCAGCCCGGGACAGGTGTATACTGAAGCTTTCTTT | CASSPGQVYTEAFF
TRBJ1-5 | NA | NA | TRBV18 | TGTGCCAGCTCACTTACTACTAATCAGCCCCAGCATTTT | CASSLTTNQPQHF
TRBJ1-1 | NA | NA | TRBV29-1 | TGCAGCGACGGAGACACTGAAGCTTTCTTT | CSDGDTEAFF
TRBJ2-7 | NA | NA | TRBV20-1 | TGCAGTGCTAGTGTAACTAGCAGATACGAGCAGTACTTC | CSASVTSRYEQYF
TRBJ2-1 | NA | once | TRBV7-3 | TGTGCCAGCAGCCAGGGGTGGGTTGGTGAGCAGTTCTTC | CASSQGWVGEQFF
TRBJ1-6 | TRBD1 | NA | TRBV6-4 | TGTGCCAGCAGTGCGGGCGACAGGGCTAATTCACCCCTCCACTTT | CASSAGDRANSPLHF
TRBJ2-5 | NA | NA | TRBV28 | TGTGCCAGCATCGGGTTCGGGACCCAGTACTTC | CASIGFGTQYF
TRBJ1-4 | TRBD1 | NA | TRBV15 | TGTGCCACCAGCCCCAGGACAGGGGGTAGTGAAAAACTGTTTTTT | CATSPRTGGSEKLFF
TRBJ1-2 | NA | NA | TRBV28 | TGTGCCAGCAGTTCCGCACTCCTCAGCGGGGGCGCGGGCTATGGCTACACCTTC | CASSSALLSGGAGYGYTF
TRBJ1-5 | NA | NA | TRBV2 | TGTGCCAGCAGTGGACTCCCAGCCCCGGGTCAGCCCCAGCATTTT | CASSGLPAPGQPQHF
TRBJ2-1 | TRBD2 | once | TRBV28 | TGTGCCAGCAGTTCCCTAGCGGGAGGGCCGGTCAATGAGCAGTTCTTC | CASSSLAGGPVNEQFF
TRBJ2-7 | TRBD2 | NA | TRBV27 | TGTGCCAGCGGACCGACAGGGCTAGCGGGAGAGCACGAGCAGTACTTC | CASGPTGLAGEHEQYF
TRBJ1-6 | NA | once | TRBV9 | TGTGCCAGCAGCGAAAGGGGGAATTCACCCCTCCACTTT | CASSERGNSPLHF
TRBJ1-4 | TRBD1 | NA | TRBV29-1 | TGCAGCGTTGCGGGACAGGGGGTAACTAATGAAAAACTGTTTTTT | CSVAGQGVTNEKLFF
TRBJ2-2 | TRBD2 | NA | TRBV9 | TGTGCCAGCAGCGTCTTCCGGGGGGGCATCGGGGAGCTGTTTTTT | CASSVFRGGIGELFF
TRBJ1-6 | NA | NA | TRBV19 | TGTGCCAGTAGTATAGACGGGGCAGGGGTGGTGAATTCACCCCTCCACTTT | CASSIDGAGVVNSPLHF
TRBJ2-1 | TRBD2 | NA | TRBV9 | TGTGCCAGCAGCGCGACCCCGGGACTATTGTCCAATGAGCAGTTCTTC | CASSATPGLLSNEQFF
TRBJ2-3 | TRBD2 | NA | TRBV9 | TGTGCCAGCAGCCGACTAGCGGGGGTGGATACGCAGTATTTT | CASSRLAGVDTQYF
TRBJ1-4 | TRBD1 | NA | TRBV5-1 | TGCGCCAGCAGCTTGGGAGGACAGGGGAAAGGGGAAAAACTGTTTTTT | CASSLGGQGKGEKLFF
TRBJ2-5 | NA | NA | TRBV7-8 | TGTGCCAGCAGCAAGACTAGTTTAGGGGAGACCCAGTACTTC | CASSKTSLGETQYF
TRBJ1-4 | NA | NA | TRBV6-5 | TGTGCCAGCAGCTGGCCAGCTAATGAAAAACTGTTTTTT | CASSWPANEKLFF
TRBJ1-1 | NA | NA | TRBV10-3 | TGTGCCATCAGTGAGTCCGGAGGGGTTAACACTGAAGCTTTCTTT | CAISESGGVNTEAFF
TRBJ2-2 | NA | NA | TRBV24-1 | TGTGCCACCAGTGAGGGGGCAGGGGGGGAGCTGTTTTTT | CATSEGAGGELFF
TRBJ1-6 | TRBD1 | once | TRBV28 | TGTGCCTCGAAACAGGGGGGTTCACCCCTCCACTTT | CASKQGGSPLHF
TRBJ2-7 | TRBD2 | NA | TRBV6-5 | TGTGCCAGCAAGCGGACTAGCGGGAGCTACGAGCAGTACTTC | CASKRTSGSYEQYF
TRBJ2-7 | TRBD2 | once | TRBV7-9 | TGTGCCAGCAGCCCTTGGGCTAGCGGGAGCTACGAGCAGTACTTC | CASSPWASGSYEQYF
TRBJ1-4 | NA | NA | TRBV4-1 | TGCGCCAGCAGCGGTGGCGGGGCCCCTAATGAAAAACTGTTTTTT | CASSGGGAPNEKLFF
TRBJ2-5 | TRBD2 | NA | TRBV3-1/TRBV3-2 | TGTGCCAGCAGCCACCAGAAGGGACTACACCCCACCGCGGACTTC | CASSHQKGLHPTADF
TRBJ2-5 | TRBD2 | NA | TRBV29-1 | TGCAGCGTTGGACTAGCGGGGTGGCGGGGGGAGACCCAGTACTTC | CSVGLAGWRGETQYF
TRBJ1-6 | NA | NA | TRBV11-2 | TGTGCCAGCAGCTTACAGGCACAGGGATATAATTCACCCCTCCACTTT | CASSLQAQGYNSPLHF